This entry concerns a single TCR beta chain. The antigen remains undetermined. Methods used by the authors: After removing out-of-frame reads, over 2 million distinct TCRbeta sequences remained. TCRdb's table, derived via immunoSEQ multiplex PCR, lists solely in-frame clones and lacks some. V and J calls and clone size are copied from that table; D and trimming were computed from the DNA. The sample shows roughly 48,000 clones, 65% to 80% of them seen only once. Single viable CD3+CD4+CD8-CD45RO+ cells were sorted as the memory CD4+ T cells. These data come from a study of memory CD4+ T cells and cytomegalovirus serostatus. General observations from the study: CMV serostatus prediction reached median AUC about 0.96, or 0.93 with US-trained model. Suggested: most of the CMV-linked TCR signature lies in CD4+ memory cells.

Germline trimming cut 3 bases from V and 5 bases from J; bases unmatched to any gene: 3. Germline V gene data show CDR1 as PRHDT and CDR2 as FYEKMQ (reference sequence). This CDR3 comprises 14 residues. The sample consisted of memory CD4+ T cells from blood. This clonotype was sampled from an adult in good health and CMV-seropositive. The chain links TRBV13 to TRBJ2-5, with 10 bases lining up with TRBD2. This chain's CDR3 is CASSFVSGRETQYF. The CDR3 coding sequence is TGTGCCAGCAGCTTCGTTAGCGGGAGGGAGACCCAGTACTTC.